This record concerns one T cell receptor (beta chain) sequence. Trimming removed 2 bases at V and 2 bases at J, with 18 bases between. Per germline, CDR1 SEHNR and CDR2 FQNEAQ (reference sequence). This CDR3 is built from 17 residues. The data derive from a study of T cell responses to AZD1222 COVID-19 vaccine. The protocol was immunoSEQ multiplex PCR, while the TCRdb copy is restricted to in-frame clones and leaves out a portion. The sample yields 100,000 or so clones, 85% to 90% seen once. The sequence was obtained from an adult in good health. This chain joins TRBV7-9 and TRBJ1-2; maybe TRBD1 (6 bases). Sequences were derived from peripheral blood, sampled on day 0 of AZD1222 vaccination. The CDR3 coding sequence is TGTGCCAGCAGCTTATCGTTCGGCGGGACACCGAACTATGGCTACACCTTC. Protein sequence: CASSLSFGGTPNYGYTF.